The clone carrying this T cell receptor (beta chain) was found a few times. The antigen remains undetermined. The data derive from a study of identical twins. CDR1 is MNHEY and CDR2 is SMNVEV in the germline V gene (reference sequence). This CDR3 is 13 amino acids long. Trimming cost V 3 bases and J 6 bases, with 11 bases left between them. Template switching added a universal primer site; cDNA carried unique molecular identifiers. TCRdb reprocessed the 5' RACE reads with MiXCR, giving one entry per CDR3 protein. Among roughly 1,500,000 distinct CDR3 sequences listed, 32% were seen once. Study-level points and caveats: Cord blood beta clonotypes present at high abundance carried fewer insertions; no such pattern appeared in memory repertoires.

The chain combines TRBV27 with TRBJ1-1, with D maybe TRBD1 (6 bases). The origin of this receptor is a newborn girl in good health. The sequencing sample was made of cord blood. CDR3 in amino acids: CASSFLGASEAFF. The CDR3, as DNA: TGTGCCAGCAGTTTTTTGGGGGCTTCTGAAGCTTTCTTT.